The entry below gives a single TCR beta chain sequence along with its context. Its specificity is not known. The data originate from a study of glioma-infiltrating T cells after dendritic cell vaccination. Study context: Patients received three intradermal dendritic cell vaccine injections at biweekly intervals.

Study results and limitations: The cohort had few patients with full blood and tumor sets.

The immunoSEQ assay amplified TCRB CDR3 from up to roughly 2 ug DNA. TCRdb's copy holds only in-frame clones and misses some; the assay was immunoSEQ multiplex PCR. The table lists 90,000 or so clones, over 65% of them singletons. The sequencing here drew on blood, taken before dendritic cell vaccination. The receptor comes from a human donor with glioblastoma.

The CDR3 nucleotides read TGCGCCAGCAGTGGCTCAGGGGTCACTGAAGCTTTCTTT. Translating gives CASSGSGVTEAFF. V usage is TRBV10-1 and J usage is TRBJ1-1, with D possibly matching TRBD1 (6 bases). Germline-derived CDR1 and CDR2 are WNHNN and SYGVQD (reference sequence). This CDR3 comprises 13 residues. The V gene lost 4 bases and the J gene lost 4 bases, with 10 bases spanning the gap.